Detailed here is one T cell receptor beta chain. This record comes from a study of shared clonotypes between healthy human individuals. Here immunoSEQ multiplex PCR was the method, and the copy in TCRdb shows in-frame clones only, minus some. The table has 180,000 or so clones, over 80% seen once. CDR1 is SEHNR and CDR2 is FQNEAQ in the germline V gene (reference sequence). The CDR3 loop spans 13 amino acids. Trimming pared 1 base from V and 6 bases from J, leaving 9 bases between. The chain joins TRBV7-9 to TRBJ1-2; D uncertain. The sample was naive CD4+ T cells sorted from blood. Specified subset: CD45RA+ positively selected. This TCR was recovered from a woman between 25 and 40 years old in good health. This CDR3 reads CASSLEEGNGYTF. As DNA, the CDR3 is TGTGCCAGCAGCTTAGAAGAGGGTAATGGCTACACCTTC.